This entry lists 8 T cell receptor beta chains sequenced from one sample in a study of blood T cell repertoires in COVID-19. Only in-frame clones appear in the TCRdb table, and some are missing; sequencing was by immunoSEQ multiplex PCR. The sample contains over 100,000 clones, more than 75% of which appear only once. The source material was peripheral blood. These receptors came from an older woman with COVID-19, enrolled during active disease.

The CDR3 coding sequence is TGTGCCAGCAGTTACTCAGTAGCGGGGGGCAACAATGAGCAGTTCTTC. It specifies CASSYSVAGGNNEQFF. The genes are TRBV6-6 and TRBJ2-1; 10 positions match TRBD2. V shed 0 bases and J 5 bases; nucleotides not matched to a gene: 4. This CDR3 has 16 amino acids. Germline V gene lookup returns CDR1 MNHNY and CDR2 SVGAGI (reference sequence).

V usage is TRBV6-5 and J usage is TRBJ1-5; D unresolved. The germline CDR1 and CDR2 sequences are MNHEY and SVGAGI. The CDR3 has 14 residues. V lost 8 bases, J lost 3 bases, and 14 bases lay in between. CDR3: CASALATFNQPQHF. Here the CDR3 DNA reads TGTGCCAGCGCCCTGGCGACTTTCAATCAGCCCCAGCATTTT.

The genes are TRBV7-6 and TRBJ1-4, with 10 positions matching TRBD1. Germline CDR1 is SGHVS and CDR2 is FNYEAQ. V was clipped by 5 bases and J by 7 bases; unmatched bases: 4. This CDR3 contains 14 residues. The DNA for the CDR3 is TGTGCCAGCAGCGCCCGGGACAGGGGTGAAAAACTGTTTTTT. This encodes CASSARDRGEKLFF. Full variable domain (remainder filled in from reference TRBV7-6 and TRBJ1-4): GAGVSQSPRYKVTKRGQDVALRCDPISGHVSLYWYRQALGQGPEFLTYFNYEAQQDKSGLPNDRFSAERPEGSISTLTIQRTEQRDSAMYRCASSARDRGEKLFFGSGTQLSVL.

This sequence joins TRBV11-2 and TRBJ2-2; 9 bases align to TRBD2. There are 19 residues in the CDR3. The germline gives CDR1 SGHAT, CDR2 FQNNGV. With 0 bases clipped from V and 4 bases from J, the junction kept 12 bases outside the gene matches. CDR3 DNA: TGTGCCAGCAGCTTAGAGGAGCGGGGGGCCCCATGGGGCACCGGGGAGCTGTTTTTT. As protein: CASSLEERGAPWGTGELFF.

V is TRBV6-6 and J is TRBJ1-5; D uncertain. The CDR3 runs 14 residues. Germline V lookup: CDR1 MNHNY, CDR2 SVGAGI (reference sequence). V gave up 2 bases and J gave up 2 bases, with 7 bases separating them. The CDR3 region is CASSYGAGNQPQHF. The DNA of the CDR3 is TGTGCCAGCAGTTACGGTGCGGGCAATCAGCCCCAGCATTTT.

This chain uses TRBV9 with TRBJ2-3, with D perhaps TRBD2 (7 bases). Trimming took off 0 bases at V and 5 bases at J, with 13 bases between the two ends. The CDR3 is made up of 15 amino acids. The germline V gene has CDR1 SGDLS and CDR2 YYNGEE. The CDR3 is CASSVAGGAQDTQYF. The CDR3 DNA is TGTGCCAGCAGCGTAGCTGGGGGGGCCCAAGATACGCAGTATTTT.

The chain joins TRBV29-1 to TRBJ2-3, with 7 positions matching TRBD1. J gave up 6 bases and V 6 bases, and 12 bases lay outside the gene matches. CDR3 length: 14 amino acids. The germline V gene encodes CDR1 SQVTM and CDR2 ANQGSEA. CDR3 residues: CSVEGPGGVDTQYF. The DNA of the CDR3 is TGCAGCGTCGAGGGGCCAGGGGGAGTGGATACGCAGTATTTT.

The V gene is TRBV7-9, the J gene TRBJ2-1; D not resolved. The CDR3 is made up of 16 amino acids. V was clipped by 4 bases and J by 2 bases, with 15 bases between them. Germline CDR1 reads SEHNR; CDR2 reads FQNEAQ (reference sequence). The CDR3 sequence: CASSSLLNGAYNEQFF. CDR3 nucleotide sequence: TGTGCCAGCAGCTCTCTACTAAACGGCGCCTACAATGAGCAGTTCTTC.